These 17 T cell receptor beta chains originate from one sample sequenced in a study of human T cells and chemical hapten exposure (dated by TCRdb to about 2021). The time point label, as the study defines it: pre-sensitization, week 0. The sample's treatment or condition label, in plain terms: therapeutic diphenylcyclopropenone sensitization with weekly scalp DPC. Libraries were constructed by RACE. Sequencing was performed on a NextSeq 500. Using fastp trimming at Q25 and MiXCR clonotype assembly, TCRdb reanalyzed the public sequencing data and kept in-frame beta chains. Rows merge per CDR3 protein into single entries with the most common DNA and genes. This sample comprises around 380,000 distinct CDR3 sequences, approximately 5% of them detected only once. The ten largest clones capture roughly 8.2% of the sample. Source: whole blood, taken in connection with sensitization to the hapten diphenylcyclopropenone (DPC). The receptor source for this set is a woman under 30 with alopecia areata. Some clones in this sample may be carry-over from other donors' samples.

J is TRBJ2-7 and V is TRBV20-1; no firm D call. From germline, CDR1 is DFQATT and CDR2 SNEGSKA (reference sequence). V was pared by 0 bases and J by 5 bases, with 11 bases between. There are 13 residues in the CDR3. The CDR3 DNA sequence: TGCAGTGCTAGAGATTCGACATTCGACGAGCAGTACTTC. This sequence encodes CSARDSTFDEQYF.

V gene TRBV6-2 or TRBV6-3 combines with J gene TRBJ2-1; the match to TRBD2 covers 11 bases. The CDR3 is 18 amino acids. The V segment lost 1 base and the J segment 0 bases; nucleotides outside the gene matches: 5. CDR1 is MNHEY and CDR2 is SVGEGT in the germline V gene. This CDR3 is CASSYYGLAGNSYNEQFF. CDR3 nucleotide sequence: TGTGCCAGCAGTTACTATGGACTAGCGGGTAACTCCTACAATGAGCAGTTCTTC.

V usage is TRBV6-6 and J usage is TRBJ1-5; 10 bases fit TRBD1. CDR1 MNHNY and CDR2 SVGAGI come from the germline V gene (reference sequence). The CDR3 is 14 amino acids. V shed 5 bases and J 5 bases; nucleotides not matched to a gene: 3. CDR3 sequence: CASSDRGRYQPQHF. In nucleotides, the CDR3 is TGTGCCAGCAGTGACAGGGGGCGATATCAGCCCCAGCATTTT.

This rearrangement joins TRBV7-2 to TRBJ1-5; TRBD1 aligns across 7 bases. Trimming at V came to 1 base and at J to 3 bases, leaving 3 bases not matched to a gene. CDR3 length: 15 amino acids. Germline CDR1 is SGHTA and CDR2 is FQGNSA. CDR3 residues: CASSLGGTDNQPQHF. CDR3 in DNA: TGTGCCAGCAGCTTAGGAGGGACAGACAATCAGCCCCAGCATTTT.

The sample holds a few counts of this clonotype. V gene TRBV12-3 or TRBV12-4 combines with J gene TRBJ1-2, with D perhaps TRBD1 (5 bases). This CDR3 region has 13 residues. Trimming left V 2 bases short and J 4 bases short, with 8 bases between. CDR3 sequence: CASSLYQGYGYTF. CDR3 in DNA: TGTGCCAGCAGTTTATACCAGGGCTATGGCTACACCTTC.

Remarks on this clonotype: Its ends do not fully match the called genes, so a read error is possible. V and J are TRBV12-3 or TRBV12-4 and TRBJ2-2; D might be TRBD1 (6 bases). The CDR3 is made up of 14 amino acids. CDR3 bases: TGCGCAGACCAGGGGCCTTCGAACACCGGGGAGCTGTTTTTT. This translates into CADQGPSNTGELFF.

In this sample, this clonotype turned up a few times. This chain links TRBV29-1 with TRBJ2-3, with D perhaps matching TRBD2 (5 bases). The CDR3 loop spans 16 amino acids. Germline-derived CDR1 and CDR2 are SQVTM and ANQGSEA. V was trimmed by 0 bases and J by 2 bases, leaving 15 bases between them. CDR3 sequence: CSVEDVRVRSTDTQYF. In DNA, the CDR3 is TGCAGCGTTGAAGATGTGAGGGTTAGGTCCACAGATACGCAGTATTTT.

V and J are TRBV20-1 and TRBJ1-3; 7 nucleotides match TRBD1. The CDR3 has 14 amino acids. The J segment lost 0 bases and the V segment lost 6 bases, leaving 5 bases of the junction unmatched. Germline values: CDR1 DFQATT, CDR2 SNEGSKA (reference sequence). CDR3 DNA sequence: TGCAGTGCCTTGACAGGGCACTCTGGAAACACCATATATTTT. Amino acids: CSALTGHSGNTIYF.

This clonotype was counted many times. The chain couples TRBV6-5 to TRBJ1-6; 10 positions match TRBD1. The CDR3 covers 15 residues. V shed 5 bases, J shed 10 bases, and the junction held 8 bases outside the gene matches. In germline, CDR1 is MNHEY, CDR2 SVGAGI. The chain's CDR3 is CASSGGTGDVSPLHF. For the CDR3, the DNA is TGTGCCAGCAGTGGCGGGACAGGGGATGTCTCACCCCTCCACTTT.

This clonotype was found many times. The chain uses TRBV6-5 and TRBJ2-3, with 8 bases identical to TRBD1. This CDR3 comprises 17 residues. V dropped 0 bases and J dropped 1; count of bases not matched to a gene: 6. Per the germline V gene, CDR1 is MNHEY and CDR2 is SVGAGI. The CDR3 sequence is CASSYSARGHGTDTQYF. In DNA, the CDR3 is TGTGCCAGCAGTTACTCGGCCAGGGGGCACGGCACAGATACGCAGTATTTT.

This clonotype was counted many times. This chain uses TRBV7-3 with TRBJ2-7; possible D gene TRBD1, 5 bases. V lost 2 bases and J 5 bases, leaving 13 bases between the germline ends. Germline-derived CDR1 and CDR2 are SGHTA and FQGTGA. The CDR3 covers 14 residues. In nucleotides, the CDR3 is TGTGCCAGCAGCTTACAGGGTGGCCTAGACGAGCAGTACTTC. Amino acids: CASSLQGGLDEQYF. Supplemented by reference TRBV7-3 and TRBJ2-7, the full variable domain reads GAGVSQTPSNKVTEKGKYVELRCDPISGHTALYWYRQSLGQGPEFLIYFQGTGAADDSGLPNDRFFAVRPEGSVSTLKIQRTERGDSAVYLCASSLQGGLDEQYFGPGTRLTVT.

This clonotype was detected many times. This sequence joins TRBV6-2 or TRBV6-3 and TRBJ2-1; 8 nucleotides align to TRBD1. The CDR3 is made up of 15 amino acids. After removal of 5 bases from V and 5 bases from J, the junction contained 8 bases not matched to a gene. The germline V gene has CDR1 MNHEY and CDR2 SVGEGT. CDR3 loop: CASSPLDRDNNEQFF. In DNA, the CDR3 is TGTGCCAGCAGTCCCTTGGACAGGGATAACAATGAGCAGTTCTTC.

This clonotype has more than one count but fewer than ten. V is TRBV12-3 or TRBV12-4 and J is TRBJ2-5; 12 nucleotides align to TRBD2. The ends lost 4 bases at V and 4 bases at J; junction bases unmatched: 7. The CDR3 length is 16 residues. The CDR3 region is CASSSRLAGALETQYF. As DNA, the CDR3 is TGTGCCAGCAGTTCCCGACTAGCGGGGGCCTTAGAGACCCAGTACTTC.

This clonotype was detected a few times. The CDR3 DNA sequence: TGTGCCAGCAGTTTTACAGGGCCAGAGACCCAGTACTTC. Residues: CASSFTGPETQYF. This rearrangement joins TRBV28 to TRBJ2-5; D might be TRBD1 (6 bases). Germline-derived CDR1 and CDR2 are MDHEN and SYDVKM. The CDR3 contains 13 residues. Trimming took off 3 bases at V and 4 bases at J, with 9 bases between the two ends.

This clonotype has at least ten counts. In DNA, the CDR3 is TGTGCCAGGGGGGGTAGTGGTAACTATGGCTACACCTTC. Its translation is CARGGSGNYGYTF. J is TRBJ1-2 and V is TRBV2, with TRBD1 as a possible D gene (5 bases). Germline values: CDR1 SNHLY, CDR2 FYNNEI. Trimming shortened V by 9 bases and J by 1 base, and 12 bases separated the two germline ends. The CDR3 sequence is 13 residues long.

Only a few counts were recorded for this clonotype. The chain employs TRBV14 and TRBJ2-7, with 8 nucleotides matching TRBD1. CDR3 size: 14 residues. Germline V gene sequence: CDR1 SGHDN, CDR2 FVKESK. The J segment lost 3 bases and the V segment lost 3 bases, leaving 4 bases of the junction unmatched. The CDR3 bases are TGTGCCAGCAGCCAGGGCAGGGGGCTCTACGAGCAGTACTTC. Its translation: CASSQGRGLYEQYF.

This clonotype was recorded a few times. The chain has TRBV29-1 and TRBJ1-2; 9 nucleotides match TRBD1. V lost 5 bases and J lost 4; bases outside the gene matches: 8. Germline CDR1 and CDR2: SQVTM and ANQGSEA. CDR3 length: 14 amino acids. CDR3 sequence reads: CSVSTGTGPYGYTF. CDR3 DNA: TGCAGCGTTTCGACCGGGACAGGGCCCTATGGCTACACCTTC.